This T cell receptor (beta chain) stems from a study of graft-versus-host responses after intestinal transplantation. At the level of the study: Each recipient received a multivisceral, liver-intestinal, or isolated intestinal graft. Every recipient had anti-thymocyte globulin induction and around 3 years of tacrolimus plus steroids.

On this clone itself: Its antigen remains unidentified.

Overall study findings and caveats: Recipient-marrow GvH clones were detected, some having first appeared in ileum or blood. The highest levels of circulating GvH clones went along with early declines in HvG clones after transplant.

V was pared by 5 bases and J by 0 bases, with 12 bases of the junction left unmatched. The CDR3 totals 17 residues. CDR1 is SGHTA, CDR2 FQGNSA, per germline. The data were produced by immunoSEQ multiplex PCR, yet TCRdb's version contains in-frame clones alone and is incomplete. Of about 70,000 clones in the sample, 90% were seen once. The input for sequencing was unstimulated CD8+ T cells sorted from spleen or lymph node cells, taken before transplant. This clonotype was sampled from a human donor who was the organ donor for an intestinal transplant. This chain joins TRBV7-2 and TRBJ2-5; 7 nucleotides align to TRBD2. CDR3 in amino acids: CASSPVLADIYQETQYF. CDR3 DNA sequence: TGTGCCAGCAGCCCGGTGCTAGCGGATATCTACCAAGAGACCCAGTACTTC.